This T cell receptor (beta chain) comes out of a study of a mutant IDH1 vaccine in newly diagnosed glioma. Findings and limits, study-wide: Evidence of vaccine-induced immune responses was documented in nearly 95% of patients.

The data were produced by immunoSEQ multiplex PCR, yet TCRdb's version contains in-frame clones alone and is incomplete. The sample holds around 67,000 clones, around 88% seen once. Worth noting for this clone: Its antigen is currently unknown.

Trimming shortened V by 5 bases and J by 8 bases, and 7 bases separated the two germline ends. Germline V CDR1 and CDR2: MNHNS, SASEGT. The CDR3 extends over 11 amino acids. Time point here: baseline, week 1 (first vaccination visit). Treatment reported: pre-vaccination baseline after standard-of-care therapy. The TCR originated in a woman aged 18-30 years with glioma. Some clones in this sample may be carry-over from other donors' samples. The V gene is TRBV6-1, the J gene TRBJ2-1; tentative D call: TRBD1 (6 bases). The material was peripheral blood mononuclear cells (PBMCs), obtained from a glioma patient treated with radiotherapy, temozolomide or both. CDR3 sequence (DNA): TGTGCCAGCAGTAAGGGGGATGAGCAGTTCTTC. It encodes CASSKGDEQFF.